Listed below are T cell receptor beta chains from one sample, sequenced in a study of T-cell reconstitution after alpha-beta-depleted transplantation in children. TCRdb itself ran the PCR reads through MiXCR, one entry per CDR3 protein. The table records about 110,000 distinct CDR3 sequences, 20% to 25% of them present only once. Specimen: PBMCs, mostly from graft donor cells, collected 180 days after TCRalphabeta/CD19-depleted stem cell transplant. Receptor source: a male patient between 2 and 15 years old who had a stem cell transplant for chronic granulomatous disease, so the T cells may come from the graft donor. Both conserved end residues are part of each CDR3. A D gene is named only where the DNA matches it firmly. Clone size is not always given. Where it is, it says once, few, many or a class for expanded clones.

CAMGTGGYSPLHF	TGTGCCATGGGAACAGGGGGGTATTCACCCCTCCACTTT	TRBV10-3	TRBJ1-6	TRBD1	.
CASSEVSTDTQYF	TGCGCCAGCAGTGAGGTCTCCACAGATACGCAGTATTTT	TRBV10-2	TRBJ2-3	.	.
CSVGEISAGELFF	TGCAGCGTTGGGGAGATTAGCGCCGGGGAGCTGTTTTTT	TRBV29-1	TRBJ2-2	.	many
CASRLAGATTGELFF	TGTGCCAGCAGACTAGCGGGAGCAACGACCGGGGAGCTGTTTTTT	TRBV12-3/TRBV12-4	TRBJ2-2	TRBD2	many
CSHLDRGSTDTQYF	TGCAGCCACCTCGACAGGGGATCCACAGATACGCAGTATTTT	TRBV29-1	TRBJ2-3	TRBD1	many
CASGDPTREQFF	TGTGCTAGTGGTGACCCGACCCGTGAGCAGTTCTTC	TRBV12-5	TRBJ2-1	.	.
CASSLGTSNYGYTF	TGTGCCAGCAGCTTAGGGACCTCTAACTATGGCTACACCTTC	TRBV7-2	TRBJ1-2	.	.
CSAERTGITEAFF	TGCAGTGCGGAGCGGACAGGGATCACTGAAGCTTTCTTT	TRBV20-1	TRBJ1-1	TRBD1	many
CSASWQGNEQYF	TGCAGTGCTAGTTGGCAGGGGAACGAGCAGTACTTC	TRBV20-1	TRBJ2-7	.	.
CSASLAGGDTQYF	TGCAGTGCTAGTTTAGCGGGGGGGGATACGCAGTATTTT	TRBV20-1	TRBJ2-3	TRBD2	.
CASSLDRGWSPLHF	TGTGCCAGCAGCTTAGACAGGGGCTGGTCACCCCTCCACTTT	TRBV5-8	TRBJ1-6	TRBD1	few
CASSHGYEQYF	TGTGCCAGCAGCCACGGATACGAGCAGTACTTC	TRBV3-1	TRBJ2-7	.	many
CASSLMRGGTQYF	TGTGCCAGCAGTTTAATGCGGGGGGGGACCCAGTACTTC	TRBV12-3/TRBV12-4	TRBJ2-5	TRBD2	.
CASSQPSENEQYF	TGTGCCAGCAGCCAACCCTCTGAGAACGAGCAGTACTTC	TRBV3-1	TRBJ2-7	.	many
CASSYLFVVSTDTQYF	TGTGCCAGCAGCTACCTTTTCGTAGTAAGCACAGATACGCAGTATTTT	TRBV7-8	TRBJ2-3	.	few
CASSPSSGRYNEQFF	TGTGCCAGCAGTCCCTCTAGCGGGAGGTACAATGAGCAGTTCTTC	TRBV28	TRBJ2-1	TRBD2	few
CASTPLADAYEQYF	TGCGCCAGCACGCCGCTAGCGGATGCCTACGAGCAGTACTTC	TRBV10-2	TRBJ2-7	TRBD2	.
CASSQERRFPYEQYF	TGTGCCAGCAGCCAAGAACGGCGGTTCCCCTACGAGCAGTACTTC	TRBV3-1	TRBJ2-7	.	few
CASSLGLAGQETQYF	TGTGCCAGCAGCTTGGGACTAGCGGGGCAAGAGACCCAGTACTTC	TRBV5-6	TRBJ2-5	TRBD2	.
CASSAHRANTGELFF	TGCGCCAGCAGCGCTCACAGAGCGAACACCGGGGAGCTGTTTTTT	TRBV5-1	TRBJ2-2	.	.
CASSFGLVEETQYF	TGTGCCAGCAGTTTTGGGCTAGTTGAAGAGACCCAGTACTTC	TRBV12-3/TRBV12-4	TRBJ2-5	.	.
CASSLRDRATGELFF	TGTGCCAGCAGTTTAAGGGACAGGGCTACCGGGGAGCTGTTTTTT	TRBV12-3/TRBV12-4	TRBJ2-2	TRBD1	.
CSARTSHEQYF	TGCAGTGCCAGGACGAGTCACGAGCAGTACTTC	TRBV20-1	TRBJ2-7	.	many
CASSLGMQPTQYF	TGTGCCAGCAGTTTAGGAATGCAGCCTACGCAGTATTTT	TRBV12-3/TRBV12-4	TRBJ2-3	.	.
CASSAGLAAYEQYF	TGTGCCAGCAGTGCGGGGCTAGCGGCCTACGAGCAGTACTTC	TRBV12-3/TRBV12-4	TRBJ2-7	TRBD2	few
CASRRQVFGTEAFF	TGTGCCAGCAGAAGACAGGTTTTCGGGACTGAAGCTTTCTTT	TRBV28	TRBJ1-1	.	medium-sized
CSARALGITAVGELFF	TGCAGTGCTAGAGCACTAGGGATAACAGCGGTCGGGGAGCTGTTTTTT	TRBV20-1	TRBJ2-2	.	.